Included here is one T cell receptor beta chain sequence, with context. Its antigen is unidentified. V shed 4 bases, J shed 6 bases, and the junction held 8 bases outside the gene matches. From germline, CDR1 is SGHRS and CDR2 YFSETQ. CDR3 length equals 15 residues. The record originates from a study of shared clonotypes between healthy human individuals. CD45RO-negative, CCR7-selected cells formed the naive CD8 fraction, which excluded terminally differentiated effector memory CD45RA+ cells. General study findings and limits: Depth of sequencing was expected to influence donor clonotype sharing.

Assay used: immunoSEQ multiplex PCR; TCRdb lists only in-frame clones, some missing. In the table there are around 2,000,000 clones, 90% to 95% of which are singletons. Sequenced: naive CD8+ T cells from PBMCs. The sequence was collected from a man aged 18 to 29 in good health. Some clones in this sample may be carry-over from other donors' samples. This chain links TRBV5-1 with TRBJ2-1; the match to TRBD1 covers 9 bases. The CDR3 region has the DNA TGCGCCAGCAGCGGGGGGACAGGGATAGCCAATGAGCAGTTCTTC. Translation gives CASSGGTGIANEQFF.